A selection of T cell receptor beta chains follows, all from one sample in a study of T cell responses to AZD1222 COVID-19 vaccine. Sequencing was performed with immunoSEQ multiplex PCR; in TCRdb, only in-frame clones are kept and a portion is missing. The data hold 140,000 or so clones, with 92% observed a single time. The sample consisted of peripheral blood, taken on day 0 of AZD1222 vaccination. The receptors here all came from an adult in good health. CDR3s include the opening cysteine and the closing phenylalanine or tryptophan. Each record gives: CDR3 DNA, CDR3 protein, D gene, clone size, V gene, J gene. The D gene is left open where the match is weak. Part of the rows lack a size; the others show once, few, many or a class for expanded clones.

TGTGCCAGCAGCTCCTACAGGGGGCAAGAGACCCAGTACTTC,CASSSYRGQETQYF,TRBD1,.,TRBV11-2,TRBJ2-5
TGTGCCAGCAGTAGAGACCGAAACTATGGCTACACCTTC,CASSRDRNYGYTF,.,.,TRBV7-2,TRBJ1-2
TGTGCCAGCAGCCGGGGCTCGTCGAACACTGAAGCTTTCTTT,CASSRGSSNTEAFF,.,.,TRBV6-2/TRBV6-3,TRBJ1-1
TGTGCCAGCAGCTTAACATGGAACACTGAAGCTTTCTTT,CASSLTWNTEAFF,.,.,TRBV11-2,TRBJ1-1
TGCGCCAGCAGCCAAGATTTATCGGGAACAGGAGGGTCCTACGAGCAGTACTTC,CASSQDLSGTGGSYEQYF,.,.,TRBV4-3,TRBJ2-7
TGCGCCAGCAGCCAAGATGCAGTGTTAACTAATGAAAAACTGTTTTTT,CASSQDAVLTNEKLFF,.,.,TRBV4-3,TRBJ1-4
TGTGCCAGCAGCTTATTTGGCGGGGCCGGGATAGAGACCCAGTACTTC,CASSLFGGAGIETQYF,.,.,TRBV7-9,TRBJ2-5
TGTGCCAGCAGCCTCGAATTGGGACAGCGGAATTCACCCCTCCACTTT,CASSLELGQRNSPLHF,TRBD1,.,TRBV7-2,TRBJ1-6
TGTGCCAGCAGTTTATATAGGTTATCTGATGGCTACACCTTC,CASSLYRLSDGYTF,.,.,TRBV27,TRBJ1-2
TGTGCCACCAGTGAGACAGCCAGCGATGAGCAGTTCTTC,CATSETASDEQFF,.,once,TRBV24-1,TRBJ2-1
TGTGCCAGCTCACCAATGTTCCTTTCGGGTCGGGATTCACCCCTCCACTTT,CASSPMFLSGRDSPLHF,.,.,TRBV18,TRBJ1-6
TGTGCCAGCAGCTCGGGACAGGGGACCTATGGCTACACCTTC,CASSSGQGTYGYTF,TRBD1,.,TRBV5-4,TRBJ1-2
TGTGCCACCAGCTCCCCAGGGACCCTTTGGGGCTATGGCTACACCTTC,CATSSPGTLWGYGYTF,.,.,TRBV15,TRBJ1-2
TGCGCCAGCAGCTTGGGATCACCCAACACCGGGGAGCTGTTTTTT,CASSLGSPNTGELFF,.,once,TRBV5-1,TRBJ2-2
TGTGCCAGCAGCTCCCGGGGCAGGCCTGAAGCTTTCTTT,CASSSRGRPEAFF,.,.,TRBV7-9,TRBJ1-1
TGTGCCAGCAGCCAAGAACAGGGTGACACTGAAGCTTTCTTT,CASSQEQGDTEAFF,.,.,TRBV7-3,TRBJ1-1
TGTGCCAGCAGTTACAACACGAATGAGCAGTTCTTC,CASSYNTNEQFF,.,.,TRBV6-5,TRBJ2-1
TGTGCCAGCAGAAGGGACAAGAATCAGCCCCAGCATTTT,CASRRDKNQPQHF,.,.,TRBV6-5,TRBJ1-5
TGCGCCAGCAGCTTGGGGCAGGGGGCGAACACCGGGGAGCTGTTTTTT,CASSLGQGANTGELFF,TRBD1,.,TRBV5-1,TRBJ2-2
TGTGCCAGTCAGCTGGGTGTCGGCACTGAAGCTTTCTTT,CASQLGVGTEAFF,.,.,TRBV6-5,TRBJ1-1
TGTGCCAGCCGATTCGGGACGGGGAACACTGAAGCTTTCTTT,CASRFGTGNTEAFF,.,.,TRBV6-4,TRBJ1-1
TGTGCCAGCAGCTTGGCCGGGGGGGGCGGCTATGGCTACACCTTC,CASSLAGGGGYGYTF,.,.,TRBV5-8,TRBJ1-2
TGTGCTAGTGGTGGGGGGAACACTGAAGCTTTCTTT,CASGGGNTEAFF,.,few,TRBV12-5,TRBJ1-1
TGTGCCAGCAGCTTAGTGGGCGGAGAGACCCAGTACTTC,CASSLVGGETQYF,.,.,TRBV7-2,TRBJ2-5
TGTGCCAGCAGCCCACCAGCCCGGACAGGGGGAACCACCTTC,CASSPPARTGGTTF,TRBD1,.,TRBV3-1/TRBV3-2,TRBJ1-2
TGTGCCAGTAGTATTGGGGGGATTGCTGAAGCTTTCTTT,CASSIGGIAEAFF,.,.,TRBV19,TRBJ1-1
TGTGCCAGCTCAACCGGGACGGCCGGCCAGCCCCAGCATTTT,CASSTGTAGQPQHF,.,.,TRBV18,TRBJ1-5
TGTGCCAGCAGCCTCAGACTAGCGGGGGGCCCTTACAATGAGCAGTTCTTC,CASSLRLAGGPYNEQFF,TRBD2,.,TRBV7-8,TRBJ2-1
TGTGCCAGCAGCTTAGAACGTACGGAGGGTGAAAAACTGTTTTTT,CASSLERTEGEKLFF,.,.,TRBV11-2,TRBJ1-4
TGTGCCAGCACCCGACAGGGCTATCAGCCCCAGCATTTT,CASTRQGYQPQHF,TRBD1,.,TRBV12-3/TRBV12-4,TRBJ1-5
TGTGCCAGCAGTTACGAGGCGGGGGCCCCCACAGATACGCAGTATTTT,CASSYEAGAPTDTQYF,.,.,TRBV6-2/TRBV6-3,TRBJ2-3
TGTGCCAGCAGCTTAACTAAGGCCAGCCCCGGGGAGCTGTTTTTT,CASSLTKASPGELFF,.,.,TRBV7-3,TRBJ2-2
TGTGCCAGCTCACTGCGTCAGAGCGGGGTGGCCGAGACCCAGTACTTC,CASSLRQSGVAETQYF,TRBD2,.,TRBV18,TRBJ2-5
TGTGCCAGCAGCCCGAACCGGGACAGGGTTGCTGAAAAACTGTTTTTT,CASSPNRDRVAEKLFF,TRBD1,.,TRBV7-2,TRBJ1-4
TGTGCCAGCAGCCCCCAGTTGATCATAGGCAGCAATCAGCCCCAGCATTTT,CASSPQLIIGSNQPQHF,.,.,TRBV7-2,TRBJ1-5
TGCGCCAGCAGCACTAGCGGGGGGGCGGCAGATACGCAGTATTTT,CASSTSGGAADTQYF,TRBD2,.,TRBV5-1,TRBJ2-3
TGTGCCATCAGTGACCAGGGCATCAGTTATGGCTACACCTTC,CAISDQGISYGYTF,.,.,TRBV10-3,TRBJ1-2
TGTGCCAGCAGCCAAGTGCCCCAGACTGAAGCTTTCTTT,CASSQVPQTEAFF,.,.,TRBV4-2,TRBJ1-1
TGCGCCAGCAGCTTGGACGGCGGGACAGATTCTCAAGAGACCCAGTACTTC,CASSLDGGTDSQETQYF,.,.,TRBV5-1,TRBJ2-5
TGTGCCAGCAGCTTGGACAGGACCAGCACAGATACGCAGTATTTT,CASSLDRTSTDTQYF,TRBD1,.,TRBV7-9,TRBJ2-3
TGCGCCAGCAGCTTGGGCGACGGCGGAGATACGCAGTATTTT,CASSLGDGGDTQYF,.,.,TRBV5-1,TRBJ2-3